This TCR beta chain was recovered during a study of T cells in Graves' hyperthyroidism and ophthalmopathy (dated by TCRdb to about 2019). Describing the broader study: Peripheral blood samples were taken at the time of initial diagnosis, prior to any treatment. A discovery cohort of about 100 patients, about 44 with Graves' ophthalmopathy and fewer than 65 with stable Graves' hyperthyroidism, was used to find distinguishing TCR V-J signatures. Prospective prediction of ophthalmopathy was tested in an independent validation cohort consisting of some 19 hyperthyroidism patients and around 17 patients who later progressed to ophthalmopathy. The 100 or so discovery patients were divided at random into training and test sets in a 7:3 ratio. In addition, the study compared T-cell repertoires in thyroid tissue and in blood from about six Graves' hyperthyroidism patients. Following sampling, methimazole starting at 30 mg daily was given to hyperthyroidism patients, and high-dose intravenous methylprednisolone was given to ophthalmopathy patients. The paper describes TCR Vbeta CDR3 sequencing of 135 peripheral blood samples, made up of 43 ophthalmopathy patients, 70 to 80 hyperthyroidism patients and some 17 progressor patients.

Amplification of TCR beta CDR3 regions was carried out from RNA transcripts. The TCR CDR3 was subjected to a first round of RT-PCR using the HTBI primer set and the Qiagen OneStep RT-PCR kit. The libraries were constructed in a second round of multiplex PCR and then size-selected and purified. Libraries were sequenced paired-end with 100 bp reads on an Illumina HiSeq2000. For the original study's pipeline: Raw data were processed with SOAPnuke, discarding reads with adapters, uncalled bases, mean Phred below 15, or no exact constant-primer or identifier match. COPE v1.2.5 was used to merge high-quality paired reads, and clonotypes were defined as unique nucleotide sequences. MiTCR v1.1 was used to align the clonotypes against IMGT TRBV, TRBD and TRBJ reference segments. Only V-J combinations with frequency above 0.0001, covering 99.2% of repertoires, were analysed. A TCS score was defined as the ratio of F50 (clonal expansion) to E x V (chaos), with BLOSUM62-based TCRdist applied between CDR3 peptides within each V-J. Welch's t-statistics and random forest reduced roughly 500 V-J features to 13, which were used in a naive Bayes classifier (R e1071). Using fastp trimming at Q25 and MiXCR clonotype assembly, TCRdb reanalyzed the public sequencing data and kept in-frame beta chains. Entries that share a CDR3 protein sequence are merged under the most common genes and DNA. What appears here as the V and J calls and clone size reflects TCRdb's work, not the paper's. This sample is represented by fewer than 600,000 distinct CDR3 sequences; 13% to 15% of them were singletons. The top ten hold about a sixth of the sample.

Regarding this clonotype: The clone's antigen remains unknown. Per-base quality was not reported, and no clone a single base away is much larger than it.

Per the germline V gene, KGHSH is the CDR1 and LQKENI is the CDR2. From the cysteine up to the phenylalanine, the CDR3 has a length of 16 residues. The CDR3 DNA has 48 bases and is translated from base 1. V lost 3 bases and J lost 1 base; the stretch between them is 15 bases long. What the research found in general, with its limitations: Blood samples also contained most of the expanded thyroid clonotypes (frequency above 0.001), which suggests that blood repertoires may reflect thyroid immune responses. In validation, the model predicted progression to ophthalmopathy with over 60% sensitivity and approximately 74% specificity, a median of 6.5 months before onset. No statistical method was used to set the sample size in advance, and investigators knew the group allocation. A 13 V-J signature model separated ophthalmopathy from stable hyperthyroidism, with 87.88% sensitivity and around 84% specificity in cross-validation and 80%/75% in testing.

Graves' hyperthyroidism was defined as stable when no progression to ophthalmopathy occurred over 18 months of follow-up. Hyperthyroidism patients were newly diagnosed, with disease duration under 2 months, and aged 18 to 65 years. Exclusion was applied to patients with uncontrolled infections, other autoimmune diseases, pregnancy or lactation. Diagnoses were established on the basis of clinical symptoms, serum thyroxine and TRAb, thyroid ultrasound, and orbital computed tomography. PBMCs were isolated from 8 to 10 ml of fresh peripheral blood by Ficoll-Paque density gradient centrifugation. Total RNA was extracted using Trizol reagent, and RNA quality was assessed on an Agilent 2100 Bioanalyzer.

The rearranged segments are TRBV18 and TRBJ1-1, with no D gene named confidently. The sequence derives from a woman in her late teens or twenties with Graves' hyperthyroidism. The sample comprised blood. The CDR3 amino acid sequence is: CASSPTYTRTNTEAFF. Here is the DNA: TGTGCCAGCTCACCGACGTATACCAGAACGAACACTGAAGCTTTCTTT.